This TCR beta chain was sequenced during a study of T cell responses to AZD1222 COVID-19 vaccine. Across the whole study: Second doses at about 4 or about 12 weeks were pooled.

TCRdb's table, derived via immunoSEQ multiplex PCR, lists solely in-frame clones and lacks some. The table includes 120,000 or so clones, just over 85% detected once. Worth noting for this clone: The antigen is unknown.

This CDR3 has 12 residues. Germline-derived CDR1 and CDR2 are SQVTM and ANQGSEA. V was cut by 6 bases and J by 8 bases, with 13 bases left in between. Study-wide results and caveats: It should be noted that donors were predominantly white British and more often female, and clonal diversity was possibly underestimated. Following two doses of AZD1222, Spike-specific TCR breadth and depth rose. Just a handful of people given AZD1222 tested seropositive at baseline.

This receptor was obtained from an adult in good health. The chain is built from TRBV29-1 and TRBJ1-4; TRBD1 might be the D (6 bases). The sample consisted of peripheral blood, taken on day 0 of AZD1222 vaccination. The DNA for the CDR3 is TGCAGCGTGGCGGCCCAGGGGGAAAAACTGTTTTTT. This codes for CSVAAQGEKLFF. Drawing the rest from reference TRBV29-1 and TRBJ1-4, the complete variable domain is SAVISQKPSRDICQRGTSLTIQCQVDSQVTMMFWYRQQPGQSLTLIATANQGSEATYESGFVIDKFPISRPNLTFSTLTVSNMSPEDSSIYLCSVAAQGEKLFFGSGTQLSVL.